Below, 4 T cell receptor beta chains from the same sample are listed, as sequenced in a study of T cell repertoires in cytomegalovirus infection. TCRdb itself ran the reads through MiXCR, one entry per CDR3 protein. Among 500,000 to 600,000 distinct CDR3 sequences listed, 16% were seen once. Input material: CD8+ T cells from PBMCs. The receptors derive from a human donor in good health (CMV status not recorded). Some clones in this sample may be carry-over from other donors' samples.

J is TRBJ2-1 and V is TRBV4-2; D is perhaps TRBD2 (5 bases). Germline V gives CDR1 LGHNA, CDR2 YNFKEQ. The CDR3 is 16 amino acids. V gave up 1 base and J gave up 0 bases, with 10 bases separating them. CDR3 nucleotide sequence: TGTGCCAGCAGCCAAGGGGCGGGTGTCTCCTACAATGAGCAGTTCTTC. Protein product: CASSQGAGVSYNEQFF.

As for this clonotype: Possible read error: a much larger clone is one base away. This chain joins TRBV5-3 and TRBJ2-7; D ambiguous. TRBV5-3 is an ORF for which the function is uncertain. This CDR3 region has 15 residues. CDR3 in amino acids: CASSLDSGNLYDQYF. Written as DNA, the CDR3 is TGTGCCAGCAGCTTGGATTCAGGAAATCTCTACGATCAGTACTTC.

This clonotype was seen repeatedly, ten times or more. The chain recombines TRBV25-1 with TRBJ1-6; 7 bases fit TRBD1. The V and J ends lost 8 bases and 4 bases, in that order; junction bases with no gene match: 2. Germline CDR1 is MGHDK and CDR2 is SYGVNS. The CDR3 sequence is 13 residues long. CDR3 in amino acids: CASLRGYNSPLHF. The CDR3 nucleotides read TGTGCCAGCCTCAGGGGGTATAATTCACCCCTCCACTTT.

DNA for the CDR3: TGTGCCAGCAGCCCTACCTACGAGCAGTACTTC. Translated: CASSPTYEQYF. The rearrangement uses TRBV7-9 and TRBJ2-7, with D unresolved. V was cut by 5 bases and J by 2 bases, with 4 bases left in between. From germline, CDR1 is SEHNR and CDR2 FQNEAQ (reference sequence). This CDR3 contains 11 residues.